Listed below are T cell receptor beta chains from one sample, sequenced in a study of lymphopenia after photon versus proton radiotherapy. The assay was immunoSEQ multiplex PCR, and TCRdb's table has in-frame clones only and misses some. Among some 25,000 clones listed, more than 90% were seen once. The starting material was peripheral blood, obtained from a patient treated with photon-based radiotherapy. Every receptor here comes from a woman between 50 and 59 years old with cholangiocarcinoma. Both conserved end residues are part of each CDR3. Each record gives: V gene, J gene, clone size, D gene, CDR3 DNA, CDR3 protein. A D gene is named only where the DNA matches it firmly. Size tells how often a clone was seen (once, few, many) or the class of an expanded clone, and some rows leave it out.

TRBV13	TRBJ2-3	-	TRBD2	TGTGCCAGCAGCGCGAGCGGGGGGCGCGCAGATACGCAGTATTTT	CASSASGGRADTQYF
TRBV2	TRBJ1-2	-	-	TGTGCCAGCAGTGAACGGGGATATGGCTACACCTTC	CASSERGYGYTF
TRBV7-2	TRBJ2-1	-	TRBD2	TGTGCCAGCAGCTTAGCGGCTAGCGGACACTTCAATGAGCAGTTCTTC	CASSLAASGHFNEQFF
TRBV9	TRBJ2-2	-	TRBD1	TGTGCCAGCAGCGACCAGGGGGCGAGGACCGGGGAGCTGTTTTTT	CASSDQGARTGELFF
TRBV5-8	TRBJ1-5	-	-	TGTGCCAGCAGGGACCCGGACGGAGATCAGCCCCAGCATTTT	CASRDPDGDQPQHF
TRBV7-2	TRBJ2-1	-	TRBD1	TGTGCCAGCAGCGTCGACAGGGGTTCCCACAATGAGCAGTTCTTC	CASSVDRGSHNEQFF
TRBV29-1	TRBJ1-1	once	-	TGCAGCGCTGCGGGACATGAGATGGGGACTGAAGCTTTCTTT	CSAAGHEMGTEAFF
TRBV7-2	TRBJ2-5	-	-	TGTGCCAGCAGCTTAGGGGCGAGGGCCTCCCAAGAGACCCAGTACTTC	CASSLGARASQETQYF
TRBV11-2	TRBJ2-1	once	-	TGTGCCAGCAGCCCCCGAGGTGTCTACAATGAGCAGTTCTTC	CASSPRGVYNEQFF
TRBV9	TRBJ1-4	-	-	TGTGCCAGCAGCCCCGGTCGTAGGGTTGCAACTAATGAAAAACTGTTTTTT	CASSPGRRVATNEKLFF
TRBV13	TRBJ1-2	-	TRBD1	TGTGCCAGCAGCTCCCGGGACAGCCACTATGGCTACACCTTC	CASSSRDSHYGYTF
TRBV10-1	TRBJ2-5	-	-	TGCGCCAGCAGTGAGGGAAACTCCGGGATCCAAGAGACCCAGTACTTC	CASSEGNSGIQETQYF
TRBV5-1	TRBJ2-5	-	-	TGCGCCAGCAGCTTGGTACGGCGGGGAAACCAAGAGACCCAGTACTTC	CASSLVRRGNQETQYF
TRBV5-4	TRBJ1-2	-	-	TGTGCCAGCAGCGGGAATGGGGGGAGGGAGGGCTACACCTTC	CASSGNGGREGYTF